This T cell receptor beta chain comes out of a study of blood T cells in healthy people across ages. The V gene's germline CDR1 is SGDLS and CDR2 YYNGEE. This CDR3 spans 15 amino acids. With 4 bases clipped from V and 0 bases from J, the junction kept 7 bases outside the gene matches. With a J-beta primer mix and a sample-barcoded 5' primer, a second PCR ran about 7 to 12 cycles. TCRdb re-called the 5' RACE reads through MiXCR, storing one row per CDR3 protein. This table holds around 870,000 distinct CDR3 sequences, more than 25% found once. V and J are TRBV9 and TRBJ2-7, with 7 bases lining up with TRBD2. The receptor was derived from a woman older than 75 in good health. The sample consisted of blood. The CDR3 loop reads CASSPASGSSYEQYF. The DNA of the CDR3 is TGTGCCAGCAGCCCGGCTAGCGGTAGCTCCTACGAGCAGTACTTC. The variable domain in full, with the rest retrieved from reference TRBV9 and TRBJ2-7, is DSGVTQTPKHLITATGQRVTLRCSPRSGDLSVYWYQQSLDQGLQFLIQYYNGEERAKGNILERFSAQQFPDLHSELNLSSLELGDSALYFCASSPASGSSYEQYFGPGTRLTVT.